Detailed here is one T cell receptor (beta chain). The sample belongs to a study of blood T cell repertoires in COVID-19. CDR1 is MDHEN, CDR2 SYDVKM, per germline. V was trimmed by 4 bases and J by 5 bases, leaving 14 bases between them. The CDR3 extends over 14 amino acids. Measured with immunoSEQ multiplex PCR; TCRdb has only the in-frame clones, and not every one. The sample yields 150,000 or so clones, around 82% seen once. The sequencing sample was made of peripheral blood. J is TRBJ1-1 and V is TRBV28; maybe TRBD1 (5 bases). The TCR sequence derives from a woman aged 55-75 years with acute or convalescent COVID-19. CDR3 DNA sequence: TGTGCCAGCAGTTCCTCGACAGCCCAGACTGAAGCTTTCTTT. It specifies CASSSSTAQTEAFF. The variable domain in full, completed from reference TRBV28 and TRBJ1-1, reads DVKVTQSSRYLVKRTGEKVFLECVQDMDHENMFWYRQDPGLGLRLIYFSYDVKMKEKGDIPEGYSVSREKKERFSLILESASTNQTSMYLCASSSSTAQTEAFFGQGTRLTVV.